The next 16 T cell receptor beta chains were all read from a single sample in a study of blood T cell repertoires in COVID-19. Generated by immunoSEQ multiplex PCR, the TCRdb table keeps only in-frame clones and is missing some. The table has around 200,000 clones, about 84% seen once. The sequencing input was PBMCs or T cells enriched from blood (not recorded which). The origin of the receptors is a man aged 35 to 55 with acute COVID-19.

This chain connects TRBV14 to TRBJ1-2; D gene uncertain. This CDR3 region has 15 residues. Trimming removed 2 bases at V and 8 bases at J, with 18 bases between. CDR1 SGHDN and CDR2 FVKESK come from the germline V gene. The CDR3: CASSQRVGENWGYTF. Written as DNA, the CDR3 is TGTGCCAGCAGCCAACGGGTGGGAGAGAATTGGGGCTACACCTTC.

The chain joins TRBV7-2 to TRBJ2-6; 10 bases are a match to TRBD1. There are 17 residues in the CDR3. With 1 base clipped from V and 0 bases from J, the junction kept 0 bases outside the gene matches. From germline, CDR1 is SGHTA and CDR2 FQGNSA. The CDR3 DNA follows: TGTGCCAGCAGCTTAGGGACAGGGGGCTCTGGGGCCAACGTCCTGACTTTC. Residues: CASSLGTGGSGANVLTF.

The genes are TRBV27 and TRBJ1-6; no clear D. The germline gives CDR1 MNHEY, CDR2 SMNVEV (reference sequence). The CDR3 length is 13 residues. Trimming pared 5 bases from V and 13 bases from J, leaving 15 bases between. This chain's CDR3 is CASSPGSGTPLHF. DNA for the CDR3: TGTGCCAGCAGTCCGGGGTCGGGTACGCCCCTCCACTTT.

In its sample, this clone was seen a few times. The genes are TRBV11-3 and TRBJ1-5; a weak D match, TRBD1 (6 bases). CDR3 size: 18 residues. Trimming took 0 bases from V and 2 from J, leaving 17 bases between them. Germline loops: CDR1 SGHNT, CDR2 YENEEA. The CDR3, as DNA: TGTGCCAGCAGCTTAGACCCCTTGGCTGGGGGCGGCAATCAGCCCCAGCATTTT. It encodes CASSLDPLAGGGNQPQHF.

CDR3 residues: CASSLGGLAGDNEQFF. The CDR3, as DNA: TGTGCCAGCAGCTTGGGAGGACTAGCGGGGGACAATGAGCAGTTCTTC. The genes are TRBV5-4 and TRBJ2-1; 13 bases match TRBD2. CDR1 SGHNT and CDR2 YYREEE come from the germline V gene (reference sequence). J gave up 5 bases and V 0 bases, and 2 bases lay outside the gene matches. This CDR3 comprises 16 residues. Full variable domain (rest looked up from reference TRBV5-4 and TRBJ2-1): ETGVTQSPTHLIKTRGQQVTLRCSSQSGHNTVSWYQQALGQGPQFIFQYYREEENGRGNFPPRFSGLQFPNYSSELNVNALELDDSALYLCASSLGGLAGDNEQFFGPGTRLTVL.

This clone showed up just a few times. This chain connects TRBV10-3 to TRBJ1-1, with TRBD1 matching over 7 bases. V lost 2 bases to trimming and J lost 5 bases; unmatched junction nucleotides: 5. This CDR3 region has 14 residues. Germline CDR1 and CDR2: ENHRY and SYGVKD. CDR3 residues: CAISEEGARTEAFF. CDR3 sequence (DNA): TGTGCCATCAGTGAGGAGGGGGCGAGGACTGAAGCTTTCTTT.

The chain carries TRBV2 and TRBJ2-3, with 9 bases fitting TRBD2. The trim removed 4 bases at V and 3 bases at J, leaving 5 bases unmatched. The CDR3 length is 15 residues. Germline V gives CDR1 SNHLY, CDR2 FYNNEI. CDR3 sequence reads: CASSVGSGGTDTQYF. For the CDR3, the DNA is TGTGCCAGCAGTGTCGGTAGCGGGGGTACAGATACGCAGTATTTT.

J is TRBJ2-2 and V is TRBV5-1, with 11 bases identical to TRBD2. The CDR3 is 16 amino acids. The V segment lost 4 bases and the J segment 4 bases; nucleotides outside the gene matches: 6. Per the germline V gene, CDR1 is SGHRS and CDR2 is YFSETQ. The CDR3 DNA follows: TGCGCCAGCAGCCCGACCCTAGCGGGAGGCACCGGGGAGCTGTTTTTT. It translates to CASSPTLAGGTGELFF. Complete variable domain (other parts from reference TRBV5-1 and TRBJ2-2): KAGVTQTPRYLIKTRGQQVTLSCSPISGHRSVSWYQQTPGQGLQFLFEYFSETQRNKGNFPGRFSGRQFSNSRSEMNVSTLELGDSALYLCASSPTLAGGTGELFFGEGSRLTVL.

The J gene is TRBJ2-3, the V gene TRBV28; D not resolved. Germline lookup yields CDR1 MDHEN and CDR2 SYDVKM. V was clipped by 7 bases and J by 1 base, with 9 bases between them. There are 13 residues in the CDR3. The CDR3 DNA sequence: TGTGCCAGCACCTTAGCTGGCACAGATACGCAGTATTTT. Residues: CASTLAGTDTQYF.

The chain uses TRBV29-1 and TRBJ2-2, with TRBD2 matching 11 bases. With 4 bases clipped from V and 6 bases from J, the junction kept 7 bases outside the gene matches. CDR1 is SQVTM, CDR2 ANQGSEA, per germline. This CDR3 has 15 amino acids. In DNA, the CDR3 is TGCAGCGTTGCCGGGACTAGCGGACCACCCGGGGAGCTGTTTTTT. It codes for CSVAGTSGPPGELFF.

V usage is TRBV30 and J usage is TRBJ2-1; 9 nucleotides match TRBD1. Germline-derived CDR1 and CDR2 are GTSNPN and SVGIG (reference sequence). CDR3 length: 13 amino acids. J gave up 6 bases and V 2 bases, and 2 bases lay outside the gene matches. Here the CDR3 DNA reads TGTGCCTGGAGTCACAGGGGGCGCAATGAGCAGTTCTTC. This encodes CAWSHRGRNEQFF.

The rearrangement uses TRBV27 and TRBJ2-2, with TRBD2 matching over 7 bases. Germline lookup yields CDR1 MNHEY and CDR2 SMNVEV (reference sequence). V shed 0 bases and J 2 bases; nucleotides not matched to a gene: 3. The CDR3 runs 16 residues. The CDR3 sequence is CASSLSAGDNTGELFF. The CDR3 bases are TGTGCCAGCAGTTTATCCGCGGGAGATAACACCGGGGAGCTGTTTTTT.

This chain uses TRBV7-9 with TRBJ2-7; TRBD1 matches at 9 bases. This CDR3 contains 16 residues. Germline CDR1 and CDR2: SEHNR and FQNEAQ (reference sequence). The V segment lost 4 bases and the J segment 6 bases; nucleotides outside the gene matches: 13. Written as DNA, the CDR3 is TGTGCCAGCAGCTCAGCTGACAGGGGGAGGTATGGCGAGCAGTACTTC. This sequence encodes CASSSADRGRYGEQYF. Together with reference TRBV7-9 and TRBJ2-7, the CDR3 gives the full variable domain: DTGVSQNPRHKITKRGQNVTFRCDPISEHNRLYWYRQTLGQGPEFLTYFQNEAQLEKSRLLSDRFSAERPKGSFSTLEIQRTEQGDSAMYLCASSSADRGRYGEQYFGPGTRLTVT.

The genes are TRBV11-2 and TRBJ1-4; D is perhaps TRBD1 (5 bases). Trimming left V 2 bases short and J 6 bases short, with 13 bases between. CDR1 is SGHAT and CDR2 is FQNNGV in the germline V gene. The CDR3 runs to 15 residues. In nucleotides, the CDR3 is TGTGCCAGCAGCTTAATAAGGGGCGCGGATGAAAAACTGTTTTTT. Translation: CASSLIRGADEKLFF.

The gene calls are TRBV7-9 and TRBJ1-5; D unclear. CDR1 and CDR2 (germline): SEHNR, FQNEAQ (reference sequence). The CDR3 runs to 13 residues. V lost 1 base and J 7 bases, leaving 8 bases between the germline ends. DNA of the CDR3: TGTGCCAGCAGCTTAGGCGAGAAACAGCCCCAGCATTTT. It is translated as CASSLGEKQPQHF. Full variable domain (missing parts from reference TRBV7-9 and TRBJ1-5): DTGVSQNPRHKITKRGQNVTFRCDPISEHNRLYWYRQTLGQGPEFLTYFQNEAQLEKSRLLSDRFSAERPKGSFSTLEIQRTEQGDSAMYLCASSLGEKQPQHFGDGTRLSIL.

The V and J genes are TRBV23-1 and TRBJ1-5; 8 nucleotides line up with TRBD1. TRBV23-1 is known as an ORF, though its function is uncertain. CDR3 length: 13 residues. With V trimmed by 8 bases and J by 2 bases, 2 bases remained unmatched. The CDR3 DNA follows: TGCGCCAGCTCGGGACAGGGCAATCAGCCCCAGCATTTT. This gives the protein CASSGQGNQPQHF.